Below, one T cell receptor (beta chain) is given with its context. This record comes from a study of cytomegalovirus exposure and HLA in healthy donors. PCR was performed using 60 Vbeta and 13 Jbeta primers. Sequencing used immunoSEQ multiplex PCR; TCRdb keeps in-frame clones, though not all of them. The profile covers 150,000 to 200,000 clones, with about four fifths appearing a single time and roughly 14% taken by the ten largest. V shed 1 base and J 4 bases; nucleotides not matched to a gene: 3. The CDR3 is made up of 14 amino acids. In germline, CDR1 is SEHNR, CDR2 FQNEAQ (reference sequence). This clonotype was obtained from a woman aged 30 to 39 in good health and CMV-seropositive. Sequenced material: PBMCs. V gene TRBV7-9 combines with J gene TRBJ2-7, with 8 bases that match TRBD2. CDR3 bases: TGTGCCAGCAGCTTAGATACTAGCGGATACGAGCAGTACTTC. This gives the protein CASSLDTSGYEQYF.